This entry concerns a single TCR beta chain. No antigen is known for it. No quality values exist for individual bases; no much larger clone is one base distant. This sample was taken from a study of control samples from healthy donors and cancer patients (TCRdb year 2020). Preparation of the library involved the immunoSEQ multiplex PCR assay. The source is immuneACCESS, and TCRdb retained only in-frame sequences with V and J called. Part of the clones is not carried over; for the studies checked, unresolved V genes explain less than half of this, and the remainder is unexplained. In this sample the table shows around 130,000 clones, about nine tenths of which occur a single time. The ten largest clones capture about 7.9% of the sample. The germline V gene (reference sequence) provides CDR1 GTSNPN and CDR2 SVGIG. There are 11 amino acids in the CDR3, from cysteine to phenylalanine inclusive. Of all the DNA, just the CDR3 is kept, 33 bases in frame from base 1. The V end loses 8 bases and the J end loses 1 base, and a stretch of 8 bases separates them.

Material: PBMCs. The chain is made from TRBV30 and TRBJ1-1, with the D gene too uncertain to name. The clonotype comes from a man aged 50-59 years with head and neck cancer. The CDR3 corresponds to CARHQNTEAFF. The DNA reads TGTGCCCGTCATCAGAACACTGAAGCTTTCTTT.